The T cell receptor beta chain under discussion was sequenced for a study of cytomegalovirus exposure and HLA in healthy donors. Study outcomes and limitations: The likely origin of a cluster of highly shared sequence variants was a sequencing artifact. Upon later analysis, HLA-associated TCR beta chains proved more clonally expanded than other, equally common chains. When analyzed later, a missense DCLRE1C variant was found to be linked to TCR beta V- and J-gene trimming. Researchers catalogued roughly 150 TCR beta chains as cytomegalovirus-associated.

With V trimmed by 0 bases and J by 4 bases, 4 bases remained unmatched. The CDR3 totals 15 residues. CDR1 is SGHRS, CDR2 YFSETQ, per germline. Notes on this clone: What it binds is not known.

PCR amplification relied on 60 Vbeta primers (plus 13 Jbeta primers). TCRdb's copy holds only in-frame clones and misses some; the assay was immunoSEQ multiplex PCR. The sample includes approximately 100,000 clones, about 80% of them seen just once. Sequencing was performed on PBMCs. The V gene is TRBV5-1, the J gene TRBJ2-5; TRBD2 agrees at 9 bases. The clonotype was recovered from a female donor in good health and CMV-seropositive. The CDR3 coding sequence is TGCGCCAGCAGCTTGGCTAGCGGGAAGCCAGAGACCCAGTACTTC. Translating gives CASSLASGKPETQYF.